The rows below give T cell receptor beta chains drawn from one sample of a study of monozygotic twins with inflammatory bowel disease. TCRdb re-analyzed the 5' RACE reads; it lists each CDR3 protein once, without DNA. The sample table includes some 450,000 distinct CDR3 sequences. Input material: blood. The receptors originated from a human donor with ulcerative colitis or Crohn's disease, or a healthy co-twin of an affected twin (not recorded which). CDR3s include the opening cysteine and the closing phenylalanine or tryptophan.

V	J	CDR3
TRBV7-9	TRBJ1-2	CASSPGTGVYGYTF
TRBV5-1	TRBJ2-7	CASSPGGQPYEQYF
TRBV6-5	TRBJ2-7	CASSYKHAGVYEQYF
TRBV14	TRBJ2-2	CASSQHGEGSTGELFF
TRBV4-2	TRBJ2-1	CASSSGGGRYNEQFF
TRBV5-1	TRBJ2-7	CAGSPAARIEQYF
TRBV19	TRBJ1-1	CASSINGRPTGFGHTEAFF
TRBV7-9	TRBJ1-2	CASSLVQPGGYTF
TRBV7-2	TRBJ2-5	CASSPTVLQETQYF
TRBV25-1	TRBJ2-7	CASTSDRTYEQYF
TRBV7-8	TRBJ2-3	CASSFTSGAKYF
TRBV11-2	TRBJ1-6	CASSLRPALADYNSPLHF
TRBV29-1	TRBJ1-2	CSALQGFGGYTF
TRBV6-2/TRBV6-3	TRBJ1-5	CASSLWSNQPQHF
TRBV10-3	TRBJ2-3	CAISPTGVTDTQYF
TRBV7-2	TRBJ2-2	CASSLKRQGGTGELFF
TRBV4-2	TRBJ1-5	CASSQGQNQPQHF
TRBV19	TRBJ1-1	CASRVSGTGPSEAFF
TRBV6-6	TRBJ2-7	CASTLGSSNEQYF
TRBV20-1	TRBJ2-5	CSARDPAGGVGETQYF
TRBV19	TRBJ2-2	CASSVAGDGELFF
TRBV12-3/TRBV12-4	TRBJ2-7	CASSFSGKTLGEQYF
TRBV12-3/TRBV12-4	TRBJ1-1	CASSVQGPGAFF
TRBV3-1	TRBJ2-2	CASSRTSGSRGGELFF
TRBV29-1	TRBJ2-1	CSVGGGRSSYNEQFF
TRBV15	TRBJ2-3	CATSRDIDRGLVRDTQYF
TRBV5-1	TRBJ2-5	CASRRQSTTETQYF
TRBV6-5	TRBJ2-7	CASSYSFGGKGIYEQYF
TRBV28	TRBJ2-7	CASSSGGGNEQYF
TRBV19	TRBJ1-5	CASSIDLSGGGQPQHF
TRBV11-1	TRBJ2-5	CASSLVGTRSLQETQYF
TRBV5-1	TRBJ2-3	CASSREISGSSADTQYF
TRBV24-1	TRBJ2-3	CATSDEGIPDTQYF
TRBV6-2/TRBV6-3	TRBJ2-3	CASRSGTSSDTQYF
TRBV30	TRBJ2-7	CAWSPGTGFYSYEQYF
TRBV20-1	TRBJ2-5	CSVGGSDQETQYF
TRBV9	TRBJ2-5	CASSVEEGFMETQYF
TRBV6-5	TRBJ2-2	CASSYGPSVFF
TRBV7-9	TRBJ1-1	CASSLAPGTGNTEAFF
TRBV12-3/TRBV12-4	TRBJ2-5	CASSSYQGARETQYF
TRBV12-3/TRBV12-4	TRBJ1-6	CASSLGRTGTPLHF
TRBV20-1	TRBJ2-3	CSARLWGQGTSGRTDTQYF
TRBV3-1	TRBJ2-3	CASSPNSDTQYF
TRBV5-1	TRBJ2-2	CASSYDRTAGDLFF
TRBV5-4	TRBJ2-3	CASSSSGGADTQYF
TRBV28	TRBJ2-3	CASSLRADTDTQYF